These 27 T cell receptor beta chains share one sample of origin, sequenced in a study of T cells in Graves' hyperthyroidism and ophthalmopathy. The source material, RNA transcripts, was used to amplify TCR beta CDR3 regions. First-round RT-PCR with HTBI primers amplified the TCR CDR3 region. In TCRdb, the multiplex PCR reads were re-called with MiXCR into one record per CDR3 protein. Of hundreds of thousands of distinct CDR3 sequences in the sample, roughly 40% were seen once. Sequencing used blood. All receptors derive from a man in his late teens or twenties with Graves' hyperthyroidism.

This clonotype occurred a few times. The chain employs TRBV11-2 and TRBJ2-2, with D hard to call. Germline CDR1 is SGHAT and CDR2 is FQNNGV. Trimming left V 1 base short and J 5 bases short, with 8 bases between. This CDR3 comprises 14 residues. CDR3 region: CASSLGWETGELFF. The CDR3 coding sequence is TGTGCCAGCAGCTTAGGGTGGGAAACCGGGGAGCTGTTTTTT.

This clonotype was seen just once. The chain is built from TRBV2 and TRBJ2-2, with TRBD1 matching over 9 bases. The germline V gene has CDR1 SNHLY and CDR2 FYNNEI. The CDR3 runs to 18 residues. With 6 bases clipped from V and 2 bases from J, the junction kept 13 bases outside the gene matches. CDR3 loop: CASSEQGQGRINTGELFF. The CDR3 DNA is TGTGCCAGCAGCGAACAGGGACAGGGAAGAATTAACACCGGGGAGCTGTTTTTT.

This clonotype was seen many times. The rearrangement joins TRBV29-1 to TRBJ2-7; D call uncertain. Germline V gene sequence: CDR1 SQVTM, CDR2 ANQGSEA. CDR3 size: 13 residues. V was trimmed by 4 bases and J by 2 bases, leaving 12 bases between them. The CDR3 sequence is CSVARGTAYEQYF. The CDR3 region has the DNA TGCAGCGTTGCGCGCGGAACCGCCTACGAGCAGTACTTC.

The V gene is TRBV30, the J gene TRBJ1-1; 9 nucleotides line up with TRBD1. Trimming cost V 3 bases and J 4 bases; bases outside gene matches: 3. CDR3 length equals 13 residues. CDR1 is GTSNPN, CDR2 SVGIG, per germline (reference sequence). CDR3 sequence: CAWRPTGGTEAFF. CDR3 nucleotide sequence: TGTGCCTGGAGGCCGACAGGGGGCACTGAAGCTTTCTTT.

Ten or more counts support this clonotype. The V and J genes are TRBV12-3 or TRBV12-4 and TRBJ1-1; D remains ambiguous. V lost 4 bases, J lost 10 bases, and 16 bases lay in between. The CDR3 runs 13 residues. CDR3 loop: CASSYSRTAGAFF. The CDR3 coding sequence is TGTGCCAGCAGTTACTCGCGGACGGCCGGAGCTTTCTTT.

To note about this clonotype: A much bigger clone sits one base away, suggesting this may be a read error. The rearrangement uses TRBV5-4 and TRBJ2-5, with D unresolved. Trimming took off 4 bases at V and 5 bases at J, with 15 bases between the two ends. Per the germline V gene, CDR1 is SGHNT and CDR2 is YYREEE (reference sequence). This CDR3 contains 14 residues. The CDR3 nucleotides read TGTGCCAGCAGCACCGGCGAAGGGTGGGAGACCCAGTACTTC. This sequence encodes CASSTGEGWETQYF.

This clonotype was picked up a small number of times. The V gene is TRBV6-6, the J gene TRBJ2-7; D remains unclear. Germline values: CDR1 MNHNY, CDR2 SVGAGI (reference sequence). V lost 5 bases to trimming and J lost 0 bases, with 14 bases between them. This CDR3 is 15 amino acids long. CDR3 residues: CASSEEAVSSYEQYF. CDR3 coding DNA: TGTGCCAGCAGTGAAGAGGCGGTGAGCTCCTACGAGCAGTACTTC.

About this clonotype itself: Without the conserved terminal phenylalanine or tryptophan, this CDR3 likely stems from a read error. The V and J genes are TRBV11-2 and TRBJ2-7, with D maybe TRBD1 (5 bases). The CDR3 covers 14 residues. Trimming took 1 base from V and 3 from J, leaving 10 bases between them. From germline, CDR1 is SGHAT and CDR2 FQNNGV. The CDR3 DNA follows: TGTGCCAGCAGCTTAGCGGGCCAGGGCTACGAGCAGTACCTC. This codes for CASSLAGQGYEQYL.

The chain employs TRBV7-3 and TRBJ2-5; 8 nucleotides align to TRBD2. J lost 2 bases, V lost 6 bases, and 11 bases had no gene match. The CDR3 has 16 residues. Germline V gene sequence: CDR1 SGHTA, CDR2 FQGTGA. The CDR3 loop reads CASRFNGGAAQETQYF. CDR3 sequence (DNA): TGTGCCAGCAGATTTAACGGGGGGGCCGCGCAAGAGACCCAGTACTTC.

This chain joins TRBV12-3 or TRBV12-4 and TRBJ2-5; TRBD2 matches at 8 bases. This CDR3 is 14 amino acids long. The junction had 12 bases not matched to a gene; V was cut back by 5 bases and J by 10 bases. CDR3 in amino acids: CASSPPGLAWDQYF. In nucleotides, the CDR3 is TGTGCCAGCAGTCCCCCCGGACTAGCTTGGGACCAGTACTTC.

This clonotype was seen just once. The chain has TRBV15 and TRBJ2-6, with D unclear. The V and J ends lost 4 bases and 1 base respectively, with 11 bases between them. In germline, CDR1 is LNHNV, CDR2 YYDKDF (reference sequence). The CDR3 is 16 residues long. The CDR3 sequence: CATSKNQASGANVLTF. The CDR3 bases are TGTGCCACCAGCAAAAACCAGGCTTCTGGGGCCAACGTCCTGACTTTC.

Comments on this clonotype: This may be a read error: a much more frequent sequence differs by one nucleotide. The V gene is TRBV2, the J gene TRBJ1-6; no definite D call. CDR1 is SNHLY and CDR2 is FYNNEI in the germline V gene. The CDR3 totals 13 residues. The CDR3 DNA reads as TGTGCCATCAGTGACGAACGGAATTCACCCCTCCACTTT. Translation gives CAISDERNSPLHF.

This clonotype showed up many times. This sequence joins TRBV2 and TRBJ1-6; 7 nucleotides align to TRBD1. Germline V CDR1 and CDR2: SNHLY, FYNNEI. The CDR3 length is 16 residues. V was clipped by 6 bases and J by 5 bases; unmatched bases: 10. For the CDR3, the DNA is TGTGCCAGCAGATCTGACGCGACAGGGAATAATTCACCCCTCCACTTT. It is translated as CASRSDATGNNSPLHF.

About this clonotype itself: It is unclear where the CDR3 begins or ends on the DNA, so no DNA is shown, and the CDR3 is as TCRdb lists it. The chain links TRBV7-9 to TRBJ2-7. The CDR3 has 15 amino acids, counting both end residues. Germline CDR1 and CDR2: SEHNR and FQNEAQ (reference sequence). CDR3 region: CASSTSVTSVYEQYF.

This clonotype has a handful of counts. This rearrangement joins TRBV4-1 to TRBJ1-5; the D is unclear. Germline loops: CDR1 MGHRA, CDR2 YSYEKL. The CDR3 is 16 residues long. Trimming cost V 4 bases and J 2 bases, with 15 bases left between them. The CDR3 region is CASSPRESDGNQPQHF. In DNA form, the CDR3 reads TGCGCCAGCAGCCCGAGGGAGTCGGACGGCAATCAGCCCCAGCATTTT.

Only one count was recorded for this clonotype. This chain connects TRBV19 to TRBJ2-2; no reliable D call. Germline V gives CDR1 LNHDA, CDR2 SQIVND (reference sequence). CDR3 size: 13 residues. Deletions cut 3 bases from V and 2 bases from J, with 4 bases between. The CDR3 here is CASSIFNTGELFF. CDR3 coding DNA: TGTGCCAGTAGTATTTTTAACACCGGGGAGCTGTTTTTT.

DNA for the CDR3: TGCAGCTTGGAACGGGTGACTGAAGCTTTCTTT. Protein sequence: CSLERVTEAFF. The V call is TRBV29-1, the J call TRBJ1-1, with D hard to call. CDR1 is SQVTM and CDR2 is ANQGSEA in the germline V gene. Trimming stripped 8 bases from V and 5 bases from J, with 12 bases between. CDR3 length: 11 residues.

The chain employs TRBV7-1 and TRBJ2-5, with D possibly being TRBD2 (5 bases). TRBV7-1 counts as an open reading frame of uncertain function. V was pared by 3 bases and J by 3 bases, with 11 bases between. The CDR3 runs 14 residues. The CDR3 protein is CASSSSPGEETQYF. The CDR3, as DNA: TGTGCCAGCAGCTCTTCCCCCGGGGAAGAGACCCAGTACTTC.

The CDR3 is CASSLWGAWGYGYTF. The CDR3 bases are TGCGCCAGCAGCCTGTGGGGAGCCTGGGGCTATGGCTACACCTTC. The chain recombines TRBV5-1 with TRBJ1-2; D gene uncertain. The CDR3 loop spans 15 amino acids. V gave up 4 bases and J gave up 4 bases, with 17 bases separating them. Germline-derived CDR1 and CDR2 are SGHRS and YFSETQ.

The table lists this clonotype with a few counts. The rearrangement joins TRBV4-1 to TRBJ2-5; weak D call: TRBD2 (5 bases). The V and J ends lost 0 bases and 5 bases respectively, with 10 bases between them. Germline V lookup: CDR1 MGHRA, CDR2 YSYEKL. The CDR3 covers 14 residues. The CDR3 is CASSQDPSGETQYF. Written as DNA, the CDR3 is TGCGCCAGCAGCCAAGATCCGAGCGGCGAGACCCAGTACTTC.

V usage is TRBV9 and J usage is TRBJ2-7, with unresolved D. This CDR3 contains 14 residues. Germline CDR1 and CDR2: SGDLS and YYNGEE. V lost 4 bases to trimming and J lost 0 bases, with 11 bases between them. The CDR3 coding sequence is TGTGCCAGCAGCCCCCCATTTAGCTCCTACGAGCAGTACTTC. This sequence encodes CASSPPFSSYEQYF.

The genes are TRBV2 and TRBJ2-7, with D perhaps being TRBD1 or TRBD2 (5 bases each). The CDR3 is 13 amino acids. CDR1 and CDR2 from the germline V gene are SNHLY and FYNNEI. Written as DNA, the CDR3 is TGTGTACCCTCGTCCGGGGCTGGCAATGAGCAGTACTTC. As protein: CVPSSGAGNEQYF.

This sequence joins TRBV2 and TRBJ1-3, with D possibly being TRBD1 (5 bases). From germline, CDR1 is SNHLY and CDR2 FYNNEI. Trimming took off 5 bases at V and 4 bases at J, with 12 bases between the two ends. The CDR3 covers 14 residues. DNA of the CDR3: TGTGCCAGCAGTTTCGGGACCGACGGAAACACCATATATTTT. Translation: CASSFGTDGNTIYF.

V usage is TRBV10-3 and J usage is TRBJ2-2; TRBD2 aligns across 12 bases. Per germline, CDR1 ENHRY and CDR2 SYGVKD. With 10 bases clipped from V and 6 bases from J, the junction kept 6 bases outside the gene matches. This CDR3 has 14 residues. In DNA, the CDR3 is TGTGCCAGCAGACTAGCGGGAGAGGCCGGGGAGCTGTTTTTT. This sequence encodes CASRLAGEAGELFF.

Concerning this clonotype itself: The junction and the germline gene differ at one end; a read error may be behind it. The chain couples TRBV5-6 to TRBJ2-7, with a weak D call TRBD1 (6 bases). The CDR3 covers 14 residues. Per the germline V gene, CDR1 is SGHDT and CDR2 is YYEEEE. CDR3 nucleotides: TGTGCCAGCAGCTTGGGGGGGCTCGCCTACGAGCGGTACTTC. Amino acid sequence: CASSLGGLAYERYF. Variable domain in full (rest from reference TRBV5-6 and TRBJ2-7): DAGVTQSPTHLIKTRGQQVTLRCSPKSGHDTVSWYQQALGQGPQFIFQYYEEEERQRGNFPDRFSGHQFPNYSSELNVNALLLGDSALYLCASSLGGLAYERYFGPGTRLTVT.

This clonotype was recorded many times. This chain uses TRBV10-3 with TRBJ1-2; D is uncertain. Deletions cut 3 bases from V and 5 bases from J, with 4 bases between. CDR1 and CDR2 from the germline V gene are ENHRY and SYGVKD. This CDR3 has 11 amino acids. CDR3 sequence: CAISDWYGYTF. The CDR3 nucleotides read TGTGCCATCAGTGATTGGTATGGCTACACCTTC.

As regards this clonotype: Its ends do not fully match the called genes, so a read error is possible. The chain has TRBV10-3 and TRBJ1-6; TRBD1 matches 9 bases. Germline lookup yields CDR1 ENHRY and CDR2 SYGVKD. The CDR3 has 14 residues. CDR3 sequence reads: CASSGTGRGSPLHF. DNA of the CDR3: TGTGCCAGCAGTGGGACAGGGCGGGGTTCACCCCTCCACTTT.